These 2 T cell receptor beta chains share one sample of origin, sequenced in a study of human T cells and chemical hapten exposure. Via MiXCR, TCRdb re-called the RACE reads, giving one row per CDR3 protein. This sample has approximately 79,000 distinct CDR3 sequences, with 8.5% found just once. Described time point: pre-sensitization, week 0. Treatment given: therapeutic diphenylcyclopropenone sensitization with weekly scalp DPC. Material: whole blood, obtained in connection with sensitization to the hapten diphenylcyclopropenone (DPC). The receptors shown here come from a middle-aged man with alopecia areata. Some clones in this sample may be carry-over from other donors' samples.

This chain links TRBV7-9 with TRBJ2-7; 11 bases map to TRBD1. With V trimmed by 3 bases and J by 6 bases, 7 bases remained unmatched. CDR3 size: 15 residues. Germline V gene lookup returns CDR1 SEHNR and CDR2 FQNEAQ (reference sequence). The CDR3 is CASSFGQGAMVEQYF. In DNA, the CDR3 is TGTGCCAGCAGCTTCGGACAGGGGGCGATGGTCGAGCAGTACTTC.

There are many counts of this clonotype. The rearrangement joins TRBV5-4 to TRBJ1-1; D is perhaps TRBD1 (5 bases). Trimming removed 0 bases at V and 5 bases at J, with 11 bases between. The CDR3 is 14 residues long. Germline V CDR1 and CDR2: SGHNT, YYREEE (reference sequence). DNA for the CDR3: TGTGCCAGCAGCTTGGGGCAGGGCGAGACTGAAGCTTTCTTT. This encodes CASSLGQGETEAFF.